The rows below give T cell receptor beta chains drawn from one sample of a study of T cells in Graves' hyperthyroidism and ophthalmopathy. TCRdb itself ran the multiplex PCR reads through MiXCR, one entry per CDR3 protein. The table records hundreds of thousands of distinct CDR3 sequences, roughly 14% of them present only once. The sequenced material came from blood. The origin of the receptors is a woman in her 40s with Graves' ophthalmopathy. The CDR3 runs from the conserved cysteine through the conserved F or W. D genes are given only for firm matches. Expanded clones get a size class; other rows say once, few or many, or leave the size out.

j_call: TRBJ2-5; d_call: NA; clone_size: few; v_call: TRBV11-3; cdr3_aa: CASSLVLLQRGRETQYF; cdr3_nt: TGTGCCAGCAGCTTAGTTCTTCTTCAGCGCGGAAGGGAGACCCAGTACTTC
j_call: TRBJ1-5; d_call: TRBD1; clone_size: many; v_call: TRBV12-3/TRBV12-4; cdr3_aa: CASSLDRVSGNQPQHF; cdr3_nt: TGTGCCAGCAGCCTGGACAGGGTGAGTGGCAATCAGCCCCAGCATTTT
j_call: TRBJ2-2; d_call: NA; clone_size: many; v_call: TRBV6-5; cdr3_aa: CASSYSTSTTTGELFF; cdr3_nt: TGTGCCAGCAGTTACTCGACTAGTACTACGACCGGGGAGCTGTTTTTT
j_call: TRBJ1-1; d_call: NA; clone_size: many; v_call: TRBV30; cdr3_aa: CAWTPRGTEAFF; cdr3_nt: TGTGCCTGGACCCCAAGGGGTACTGAAGCTTTCTTT
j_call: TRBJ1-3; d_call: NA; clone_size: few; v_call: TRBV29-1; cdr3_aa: CSARAIKSSGNTIYF; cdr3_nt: TGCAGCGCCCGCGCGATCAAGAGCTCTGGAAACACCATATATTTT
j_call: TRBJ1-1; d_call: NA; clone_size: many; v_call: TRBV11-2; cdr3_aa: CASSLIAYEAFF; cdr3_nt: TGTGCCAGCAGCCTAATAGCCTACGAAGCTTTCTTT
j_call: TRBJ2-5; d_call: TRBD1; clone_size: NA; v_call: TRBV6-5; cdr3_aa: CASSLETGGSETQYF; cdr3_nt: TGTGCCAGCAGTTTGGAGACAGGGGGTTCAGAGACCCAGTACTTC
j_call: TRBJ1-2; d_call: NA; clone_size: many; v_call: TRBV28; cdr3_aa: CASSLGRRLNYGYTF; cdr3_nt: TGTGCCAGCAGTTTGGGACGGAGGCTTAACTATGGCTACACCTTC
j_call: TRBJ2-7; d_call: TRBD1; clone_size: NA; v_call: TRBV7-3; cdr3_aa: CASSLTGQGADEQYF; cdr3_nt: TGTGCCAGCAGCTTAACTGGGCAGGGGGCGGACGAGCAGTACTTC
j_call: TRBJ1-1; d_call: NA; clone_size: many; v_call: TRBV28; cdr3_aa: CASRPDPENTEAFF; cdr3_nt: TGTGCCAGCAGGCCAGATCCCGAAAACACTGAAGCTTTCTTT
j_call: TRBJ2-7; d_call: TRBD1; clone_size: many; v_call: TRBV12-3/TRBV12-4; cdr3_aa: CASSPGQGASF; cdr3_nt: TGTGCCAGCAGTCCCGGCCAGGGGGCGTCTTTC
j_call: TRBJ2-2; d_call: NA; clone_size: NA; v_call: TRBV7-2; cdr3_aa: CASSLVGITGELFF; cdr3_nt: TGTGCCAGCAGCTTAGTAGGAATTACCGGGGAGCTGTTTTTT
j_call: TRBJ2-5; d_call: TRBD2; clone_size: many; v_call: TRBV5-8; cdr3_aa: CASSQRGRQETQYF; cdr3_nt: TGTGCCAGCAGCCAGCGGGGACGGCAAGAGACCCAGTACTTC
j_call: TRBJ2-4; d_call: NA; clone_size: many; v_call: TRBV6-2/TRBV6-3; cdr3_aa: CASSPYDEAKNIQYF; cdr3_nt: TGTGCCAGCAGCCCGTACGATGAAGCCAAAAACATTCAGTACTTC
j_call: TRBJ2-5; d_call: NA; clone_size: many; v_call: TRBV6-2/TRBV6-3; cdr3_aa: CASSYGDTSSAETQYF; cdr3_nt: TGTGCCAGCAGTTACGGGGACACCTCCTCGGCAGAGACCCAGTACTTC
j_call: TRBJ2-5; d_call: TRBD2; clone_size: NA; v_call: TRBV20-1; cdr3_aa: CSARVREGASGPQETQYF; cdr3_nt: TGCAGTGCTAGAGTTAGGGAAGGGGCTAGCGGGCCTCAAGAGACCCAGTACTTC
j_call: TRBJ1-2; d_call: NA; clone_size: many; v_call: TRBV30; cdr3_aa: CAGRGVYGYTF; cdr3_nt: TGTGCCGGACGAGGAGTTTATGGCTACACCTTC
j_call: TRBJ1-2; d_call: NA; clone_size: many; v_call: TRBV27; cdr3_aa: CASSLSYRSGQLPAYGYTF; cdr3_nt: TGTGCCAGCAGTTTATCGTACAGGTCTGGACAGCTTCCGGCCTATGGCTACACCTTC
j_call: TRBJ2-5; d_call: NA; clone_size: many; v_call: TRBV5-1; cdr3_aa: CASSLEDETQYF; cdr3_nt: TGTGCCAGCAGCTTAGAAGACGAGACCCAGTACTTC
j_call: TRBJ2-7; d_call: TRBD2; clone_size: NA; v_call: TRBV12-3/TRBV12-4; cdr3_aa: CASSFRLAHAEQYF; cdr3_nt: TGTGCCAGCAGTTTTAGACTAGCCCACGCCGAGCAGTACTTC
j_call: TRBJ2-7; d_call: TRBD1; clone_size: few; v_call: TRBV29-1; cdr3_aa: CSAWTGLAGEQYF; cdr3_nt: TGCAGCGCTTGGACAGGCCTTGCCGGCGAGCAGTACTTC
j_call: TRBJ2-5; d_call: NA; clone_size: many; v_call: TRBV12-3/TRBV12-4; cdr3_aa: CASSPSSIRRETQYF; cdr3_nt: TGTGCCAGCAGTCCTAGCTCCATCCGGCGGGAGACCCAGTACTTC
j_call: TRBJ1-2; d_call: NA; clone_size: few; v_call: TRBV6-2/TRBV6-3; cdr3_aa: CASSYSFPDSNYGYTF; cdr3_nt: TGTGCCAGCAGTTACTCGTTTCCAGACTCTAACTATGGCTACACCTTC
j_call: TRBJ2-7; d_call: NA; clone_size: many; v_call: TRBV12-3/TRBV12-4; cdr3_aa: CASSSPRREQYF; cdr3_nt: TGTGCCAGCAGTTCCCCGAGGAGGGAGCAGTACTTC
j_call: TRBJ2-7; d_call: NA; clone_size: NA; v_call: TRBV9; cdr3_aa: CASNVDGSQYEQYF; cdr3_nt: TGTGCCAGCAACGTAGATGGGTCCCAGTACGAGCAGTACTTC
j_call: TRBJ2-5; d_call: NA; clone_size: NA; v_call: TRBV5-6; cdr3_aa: CASSSGLGRQETQYF; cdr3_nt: TGTGCCAGCAGCTCGGGACTGGGGAGGCAAGAGACCCAGTACTTC
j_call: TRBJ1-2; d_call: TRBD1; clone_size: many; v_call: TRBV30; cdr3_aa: CAWATGSYGYTF; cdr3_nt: TGTGCCTGGGCGACAGGGAGCTATGGCTACACCTTC
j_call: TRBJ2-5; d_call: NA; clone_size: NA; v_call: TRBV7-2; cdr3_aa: CASDPGTVGETQYF; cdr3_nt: TGTGCCAGCGACCCTGGTACAGTTGGAGAGACCCAGTACTTC
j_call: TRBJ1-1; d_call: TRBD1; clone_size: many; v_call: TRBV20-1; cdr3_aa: CSARFVPGQGGTEAFF; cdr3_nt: TGCAGTGCTAGGTTCGTCCCGGGACAGGGAGGCACTGAAGCTTTCTTT
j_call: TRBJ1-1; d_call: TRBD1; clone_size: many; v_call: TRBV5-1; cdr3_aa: CASSQQGAEAFF; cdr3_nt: TGCGCCAGCAGCCAACAGGGGGCTGAAGCTTTCTTT
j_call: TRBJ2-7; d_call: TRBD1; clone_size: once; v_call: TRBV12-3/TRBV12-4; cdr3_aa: CASSYPTGIYEQYF; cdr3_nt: TGTGCCAGCAGCTACCCGACAGGGATCTACGAGCAGTACTTC
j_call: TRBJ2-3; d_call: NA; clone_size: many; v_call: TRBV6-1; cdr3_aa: CASSSILTDTQYF; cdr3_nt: TGTGCCAGCAGCAGCATCCTCACAGATACGCAGTATTTT
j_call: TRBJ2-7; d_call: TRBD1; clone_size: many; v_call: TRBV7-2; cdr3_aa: CASRKRTGPHEQYF; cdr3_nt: TGTGCCAGCAGGAAAAGGACAGGGCCCCACGAGCAGTACTTC
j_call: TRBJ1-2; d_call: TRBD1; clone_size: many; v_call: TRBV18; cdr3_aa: CASSPEQGALYGYTF; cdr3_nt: TGTGCCAGCTCACCAGAACAGGGGGCCCTCTATGGCTACACCTTC
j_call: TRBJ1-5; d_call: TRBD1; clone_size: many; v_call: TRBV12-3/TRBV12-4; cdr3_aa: CASRRGQEDQPQHF; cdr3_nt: TGTGCCAGCAGACGAGGACAGGAAGATCAGCCCCAGCATTTT
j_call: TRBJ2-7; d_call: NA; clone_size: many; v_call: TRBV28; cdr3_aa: CASGGLSYEQYF; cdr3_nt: TGTGCCAGCGGAGGTCTCTCCTACGAGCAGTACTTC
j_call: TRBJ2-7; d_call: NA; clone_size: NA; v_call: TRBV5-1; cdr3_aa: CASSFRGNSYEQYF; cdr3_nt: TGCGCCAGCAGCTTTAGGGGGAACTCCTACGAGCAGTACTTC
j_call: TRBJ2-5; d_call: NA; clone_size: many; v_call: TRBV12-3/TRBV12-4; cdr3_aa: CASRRDIGKETQYF; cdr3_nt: TGTGCCAGCAGGAGGGACATCGGAAAAGAGACCCAGTACTTC
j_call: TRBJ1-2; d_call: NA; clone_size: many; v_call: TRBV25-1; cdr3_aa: CASSDPQGRGYTF; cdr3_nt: TGTGCCAGCAGTGACCCACAGGGCCGTGGCTACACCTTC
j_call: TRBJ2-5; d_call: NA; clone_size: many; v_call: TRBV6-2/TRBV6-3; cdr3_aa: CASSSQEGLQETQYF; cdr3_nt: TGTGCCAGCAGTTCCCAAGAGGGACTCCAAGAGACCCAGTACTTC
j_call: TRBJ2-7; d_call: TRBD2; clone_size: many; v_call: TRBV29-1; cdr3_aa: CSVELAGGTEQYF; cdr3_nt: TGCAGCGTTGAACTAGCGGGAGGGACCGAGCAGTACTTC
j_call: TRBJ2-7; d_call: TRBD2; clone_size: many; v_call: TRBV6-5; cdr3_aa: CATRGIYEQYF; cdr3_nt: TGTGCCACGCGGGGGATTTACGAGCAGTACTTC
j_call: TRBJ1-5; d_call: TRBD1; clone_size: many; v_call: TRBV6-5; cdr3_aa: CASSYSRQGVGQPQHF; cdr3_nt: TGTGCCAGCAGTTACTCCCGACAGGGGGTAGGCCAGCCCCAGCATTTT
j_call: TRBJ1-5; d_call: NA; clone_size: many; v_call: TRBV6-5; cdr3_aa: CASSYVDANQPQHF; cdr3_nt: TGTGCCAGCAGTTACGTGGACGCCAATCAGCCCCAGCATTTT
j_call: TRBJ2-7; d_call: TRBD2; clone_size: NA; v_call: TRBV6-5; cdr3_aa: CASIYSGTSGRATEQYF; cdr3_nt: TGTGCCAGCATTTATTCCGGGACTAGCGGGAGGGCCACCGAGCAGTACTTC
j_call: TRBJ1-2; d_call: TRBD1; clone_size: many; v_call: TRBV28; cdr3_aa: CATNRQGKGGYTF; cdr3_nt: TGTGCCACCAACCGACAGGGAAAGGGCGGCTACACCTTC
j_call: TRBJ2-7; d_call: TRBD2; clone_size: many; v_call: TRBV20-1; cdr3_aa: CSAVREALLSYEQYF; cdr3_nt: TGCAGTGCGGTGCGGGAGGCCCTCCTCAGCTACGAGCAGTACTTC
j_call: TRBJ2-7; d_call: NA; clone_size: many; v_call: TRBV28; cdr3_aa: CASSPPTRVPYEQYF; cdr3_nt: TGTGCCAGCAGCCCCCCCACAAGGGTCCCCTACGAGCAGTACTTC
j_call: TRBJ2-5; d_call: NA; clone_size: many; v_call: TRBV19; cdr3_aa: CASSVGTEEETQYF; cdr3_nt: TGTGCCAGTAGTGTCGGCACCGAGGAAGAGACCCAGTACTTC
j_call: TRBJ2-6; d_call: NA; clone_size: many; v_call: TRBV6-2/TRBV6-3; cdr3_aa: CASSFRVTGANVLTF; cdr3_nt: TGTGCCAGCAGTTTCAGGGTTACTGGGGCCAACGTCCTGACTTTC